The entry below describes one T cell receptor beta chain. The table lists this clonotype with many counts. The antigen it recognizes is unknown. One base away there is no much larger clone; base qualities are not given. The library was made by PCR. Reads for this sample came from an Illumina HiSeq 2500. TCR library preparation used molecular barcoding, with unique molecular identifiers applied to normalize quantification of the TCRbeta repertoire. TCRdb reran the public reads through fastp at Q25 and MiXCR, keeping productive beta chains. Identical CDR3 protein sequences are pooled into one entry, listed with their most common genes and DNA. In all, the sample holds 480,000 or so distinct CDR3 sequences, and 8% to 11% of those were seen once. The ten biggest clones cover 2% to 2.5% of the sample. This record belongs to a study of T-cell reconstitution after alpha-beta-depleted transplantation in children (dated by TCRdb to the mid-2010s). Regarding the study in general: Using TCR repertoire profiling, the study followed T-cell immune reconstitution in a quantitative way in children after TCRalphabeta/CD19-depleted allogeneic hematopoietic cell transplantation.

V lost 5 bases and J lost 5 bases; the stretch between them is 10 bases long. From the cysteine up to the phenylalanine, the CDR3 has a length of 13 residues. Of all the DNA, just the CDR3 is kept, 39 bases in frame from base 1. The label giving this sample's treatment or condition can be read as: allogeneic hematopoietic cell transplantation with graft depleted of TCRalphabeta T cells and CD19 B cells. The transplant recipients were children given TCRalphabeta/CD19-depleted allogeneic hematopoietic cell grafts. Points the paper makes about the study in general: The high TCRbeta diversity at day 60 in some patients was ascribed to recipient T cells and intrathymic progenitors that had survived conditioning. Apparently early alphabetaT-cell count recovery about two months after transplant reportedly relied on only several hundred rapidly expanded clones derived from non-depleted graft cells. The frequencies of hyperexpanded clones fell over the following months, and after one year, T-cell counts and TCRbeta diversity were mostly attributed to newly produced T cells.

This clonotype originated in a child aged 2-9 years with inherited bone marrow failure, due to receive a stem cell transplant. The chain is made from TRBV12-3 or TRBV12-4 and TRBJ1-5; the D gene lacks a confident call. The starting material was PBMCs, obtained before TCRalphabeta/CD19-depleted stem cell transplant. The DNA is as follows: TGTGCCAGCAGTAACCGGAGAGATCAGCCCCAGCATTTT. Its coded protein is CASSNRRDQPQHF.